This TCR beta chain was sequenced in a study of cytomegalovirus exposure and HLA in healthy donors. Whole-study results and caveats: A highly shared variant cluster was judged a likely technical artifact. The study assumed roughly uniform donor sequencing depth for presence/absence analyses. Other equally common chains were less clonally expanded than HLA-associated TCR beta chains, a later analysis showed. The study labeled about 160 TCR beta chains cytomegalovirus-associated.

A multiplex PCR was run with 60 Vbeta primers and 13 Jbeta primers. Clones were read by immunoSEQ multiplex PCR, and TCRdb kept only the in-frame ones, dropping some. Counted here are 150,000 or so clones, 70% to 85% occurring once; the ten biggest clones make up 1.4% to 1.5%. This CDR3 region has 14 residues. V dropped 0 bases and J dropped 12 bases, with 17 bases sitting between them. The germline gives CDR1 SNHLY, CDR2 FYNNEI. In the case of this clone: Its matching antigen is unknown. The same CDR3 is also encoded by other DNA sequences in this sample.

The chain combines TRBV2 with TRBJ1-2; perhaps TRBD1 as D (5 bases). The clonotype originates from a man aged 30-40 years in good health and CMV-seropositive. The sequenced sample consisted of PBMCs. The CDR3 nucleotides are TGTGCCAGCAGTGAAGCGCTTCGGAGGGGCGGGAACACCTTC. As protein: CASSEALRRGGNTF.